These T cell receptor beta chains were read from a single sample in a study of glioma-infiltrating T cells. TCRdb re-called the multiplex PCR reads with MiXCR, one entry per CDR3 protein. The sample lists roughly 100,000 distinct CDR3 sequences, 25% to 35% occurring once. The sequencing input was glioma tissue, nonneoplastic brain tissue, or PBMCs (not recorded which). Receptors were obtained from a human donor with low-grade glioma or glioblastoma, undergoing nonglioma brain surgery, or in good health (not recorded which). CDR3s include the opening cysteine and the closing phenylalanine or tryptophan. The D gene is left open where the match is weak. Not all rows give a size; the values are once, few, many and, for expanded clones, a class.

CDR3 length	V gene	D gene	J gene	clone size	CDR3 protein	CDR3 DNA
13	TRBV7-2	NA	TRBJ1-4	NA	CASSPGGGEKLFF	TGTGCCAGCAGCCCTGGGGGGGGAGAAAAACTGTTTTTT
17	TRBV27	TRBD1	TRBJ2-1	many	CASSKQGARSSYNEQFF	TGTGCCAGCAGTAAACAGGGGGCGCGGTCCTCCTACAATGAGCAGTTCTTC
14	TRBV7-9	NA	TRBJ1-5	many	CASSFLGEYQPQHF	TGTGCCAGCAGCTTTTTAGGGGAGTATCAGCCCCAGCATTTT
14	TRBV12-3/TRBV12-4	TRBD1	TRBJ1-5	many	CASSLTGTDQPQHF	TGTGCCAGCAGCTTGACAGGGACCGATCAGCCCCAGCATTTT
13	TRBV5-4	NA	TRBJ2-3	NA	CASSLGTADTQYF	TGTGCCAGCAGCTTAGGTACGGCAGATACGCAGTATTTT
15	TRBV7-2	NA	TRBJ2-3	NA	CATTVAVLGTHTQYF	TGTGCCACCACTGTAGCGGTCCTTGGCACACATACGCAGTATTTT
14	TRBV7-6	TRBD2	TRBJ2-3	many	CASSLGGGSDTQYF	TGTGCCAGCAGCTTAGGGGGGGGATCAGATACGCAGTATTTT
14	TRBV7-9	TRBD2	TRBJ2-7	NA	CASSEASGGYEQYF	TGTGCCAGCAGCGAGGCTAGCGGGGGCTATGAGCAGTACTTC
15	TRBV2	TRBD1	TRBJ1-4	NA	CASERTGATNEKLFF	TGTGCCAGCGAAAGGACAGGTGCAACTAATGAAAAACTGTTTTTT
12	TRBV2	NA	TRBJ2-2	NA	CASSPTTGELFF	TGTGCCAGCAGCCCCACGACCGGGGAGCTGTTTTTT
15	TRBV14	NA	TRBJ2-1	few	CASSQDHLRGNEQFF	TGTGCCAGCAGCCAAGACCATTTAAGGGGCAATGAGCAGTTCTTC
16	TRBV4-2	NA	TRBJ1-2	few	CASSQGDGRVNYGYTF	TGTGCCAGCAGCCAAGGGGACGGACGGGTGAACTATGGCTACACCTTC
15	TRBV24-1	NA	TRBJ2-5	many	CATSDPGGKKETQYF	TGTGCCACCAGTGACCCAGGGGGGAAAAAGGAGACCCAGTACTTC
12	TRBV24-1	NA	TRBJ2-3	many	CATSGQTDTQYF	TGTGCCACCAGTGGGCAAACGGATACGCAGTATTTT
13	TRBV3-1	NA	TRBJ1-5	NA	CASSLGRYAPQHF	TGTGCCAGCAGCCTGGGGAGGTATGCGCCCCAGCATTTT
16	TRBV7-8	NA	TRBJ2-3	few	CASSLARGHSTDTQYF	TGTGCCAGCAGCTTAGCGCGTGGACACAGCACAGATACGCAGTATTTT
15	TRBV7-7	TRBD2	TRBJ2-5	NA	CASSLGVGGEATQYF	TGTGCTAGCAGCTTGGGTGTCGGGGGGGAAGCGACCCAGTACTTC
14	TRBV2	TRBD2	TRBJ2-7	few	CASSETSGAYEQYF	TGTGCCAGCAGTGAGACTAGCGGGGCCTACGAGCAGTACTTC
17	TRBV19	NA	TRBJ2-3	few	CASSVGTRALSTDTQYF	TGTGCCAGTTCAGTGGGTACAAGGGCGTTAAGCACAGATACGCAGTATTTT
17	TRBV12-3/TRBV12-4	NA	TRBJ2-1	NA	CASSIFHTLEGSNEQFF	TGTGCCAGCAGTATTTTCCACACACTGGAAGGCAGCAATGAGCAGTTCTTC
16	TRBV3-1	NA	TRBJ2-5	many	CASSQEASYSQETQYF	TGTGCCAGCAGCCAAGAGGCAAGCTATTCCCAAGAGACCCAGTACTTC
13	TRBV7-9	NA	TRBJ2-7	many	CASSLDVSYEQYF	TGTGCCAGCAGCTTAGATGTCAGCTACGAGCAGTACTTC
12	TRBV3-1	NA	TRBJ2-1	NA	CASSQGVTVQFF	TGTGCCAGCAGCCAAGGCGTAACGGTGCAGTTCTTC
17	TRBV4-2	NA	TRBJ2-2	few	CASSQDVQGWYTGELFF	TGTGCCAGCAGCCAAGATGTTCAGGGATGGTACACCGGGGAGCTGTTTTTT
15	TRBV7-2	NA	TRBJ2-1	many	CASSLVVTGRGEQFF	TGTGCCAGCAGCTTAGTAGTCACCGGGAGAGGTGAGCAGTTCTTC
13	TRBV3-1	NA	TRBJ2-7	NA	CASSSLSFYEQYF	TGTGCCAGCAGCTCCCTTTCATTCTACGAGCAGTACTTC
12	TRBV2	TRBD1	TRBJ2-1	few	CASTDRVHEQFF	TGTGCCAGCACCGACAGGGTCCATGAGCAGTTCTTC
14	TRBV28	TRBD2	TRBJ2-3	many	CASRNGGVTDTQYF	TGTGCCAGCAGGAACGGGGGGGTCACAGATACGCAGTATTTT